The present TCR beta chain was sequenced within a study of blood T cell repertoires in COVID-19. The overall study: Samples of COVID-19 (acute and convalescent) were obtained from the United States, Italy and Spain. PBMCs, B-cell-depleted T cells, or T cells provided the cDNA or gDNA that made up the material.

Authors' data handling: By means of reference gene primer amplification, nucleated cell counts were estimated. Data came from immunoSEQ multiplex PCR; TCRdb stores just in-frame clones and leaves some out. For V, J and clone size, that table is used; D and trimming come from the DNA. The data hold about 87,000 clones, with approximately 85% observed a single time. Germline loops: CDR1 SGHTA, CDR2 FQGNSA. The CDR3 loop spans 12 amino acids. Trimming shortened V by 1 base and J by 9 bases, and 8 bases separated the two germline ends. The chain has TRBV7-2 and TRBJ2-3; no clear D. The sequencing input was peripheral blood. The receptor was isolated from a woman older than 75 with COVID-19, enrolled during active disease. The CDR3 region is CASSLGYSTQYF. DNA for the CDR3: TGTGCCAGCAGCTTAGGTTACTCCACGCAGTATTTT. The full variable domain, with the rest looked up from reference TRBV7-2 and TRBJ2-3, is GAGVSQSPSNKVTEKGKDVELRCDPISGHTALYWYRQSLGQGLEFLIYFQGNSAPDKSGLPSDRFSAERTGGSVSTLTIQRTQQEDSAVYLCASSLGYSTQYFGPGTRLTVL.